Presented here are 25 T cell receptor beta chains from one specimen sequenced in a study of blood T cell repertoires in COVID-19. Sequencing was performed with immunoSEQ multiplex PCR; in TCRdb, only in-frame clones are kept and a portion is missing. The table has over 30,000 clones, 70% to 80% seen once. Sequenced sample: peripheral blood. All receptors derive from a human donor in a cohort sampled during active COVID-19.

This clone was observed a single time. The V and J genes are TRBV13 and TRBJ2-4, with a weak D call TRBD2 (5 bases). The CDR3 has 15 residues. Per germline, CDR1 PRHDT and CDR2 FYEKMQ (reference sequence). V shed 2 bases and J shed 4 bases, with 12 bases lying between them. CDR3 nucleotides: TGTGCCAGCAGCTTAAATGAGGGCATTAAAAACATTCAGTACTTC. This codes for CASSLNEGIKNIQYF.

V usage is TRBV18 and J usage is TRBJ2-5, with D hard to call. Trimming took 4 bases from V and 5 from J, leaving 8 bases between them. The CDR3 has 12 residues. Germline V gives CDR1 KGHSH, CDR2 LQKENI. This chain's CDR3 is CASSQPRETQYF. As DNA, the CDR3 is TGTGCCAGCTCACAACCGCGGGAGACCCAGTACTTC.

The J gene is TRBJ1-3, the V gene TRBV21-1; TRBD1, as called in the table, went unchecked against the DNA. TRBV21-1 is labeled a pseudogene. CDR3 length: 15 residues. The CDR3 reads CASSKKQVPGDTIYF. As DNA, the CDR3 is TGTGCCAGCAGTAAGAAACAGGTCCCTGGCGACACCATATATTTT.

J is TRBJ2-1 and V is TRBV4-2, with a weak D call TRBD2 (7 bases). The V and J ends lost 1 base and 3 bases respectively, with 13 bases between them. CDR1 and CDR2 (germline): LGHNA, YNFKEQ. CDR3 size: 16 residues. The CDR3 sequence: CASSQGGGGNYNEQFF. Written as DNA, the CDR3 is TGTGCCAGCAGCCAAGGGGGAGGGGGGAACTACAATGAGCAGTTCTTC.

This chain connects TRBV15 to TRBJ1-5; D remains unclear. Germline loops: CDR1 LNHNV, CDR2 YYDKDF (reference sequence). This CDR3 region has 15 residues. Trimming stripped 1 base from V and 8 bases from J, with 15 bases between. The CDR3 DNA follows: TGTGCCACCAGCAGAGGAGACCGCGGCGGAGAGCCCCAGCATTTT. Encoded protein: CATSRGDRGGEPQHF.

The V gene is TRBV28, the J gene TRBJ2-7, with no clear D. Germline V gene lookup returns CDR1 MDHEN and CDR2 SYDVKM. Trimming removed 6 bases at V and 4 bases at J, with 10 bases between. The CDR3 is 12 amino acids. The CDR3 DNA reads as TGTGCCAGCAGCCAGACATTTTACGAGCAGTACTTC. Protein: CASSQTFYEQYF.

This clone appeared a few times. The rearrangement uses TRBV7-2 and TRBJ1-2; D is ambiguous. V was pared by 1 base and J by 8 bases, with 8 bases between. The CDR3 is 12 amino acids. Germline assignment: CDR1 SGHTA and CDR2 FQGNSA. CDR3 DNA: TGTGCCAGCAGCTTAGAGAGATTGGGCTACACCTTC. It encodes CASSLERLGYTF.

This rearrangement joins TRBV30 to TRBJ2-1; 8 nucleotides match TRBD2. There are 14 residues in the CDR3. V lost 2 bases, J lost 6 bases, and 6 bases stayed unmatched. Germline CDR1 is GTSNPN and CDR2 is SVGIG (reference sequence). CDR3 coding DNA: TGTGCCTGGAGTTCCGGGGGGGGCCCCAATGAGCAGTTCTTC. Protein sequence: CAWSSGGGPNEQFF.

This clone occurred once. The chain uses TRBV10-3 and TRBJ1-1; a weak D match, TRBD1 (6 bases). Germline values: CDR1 ENHRY, CDR2 SYGVKD. This CDR3 has 12 residues. V lost 6 bases and J 5 bases, leaving 10 bases between the germline ends. In DNA form, the CDR3 reads TGTGCCATCAGACAGGGAGGGACTGAAGCTTTCTTT. It translates to CAIRQGGTEAFF.

This clone occurred once. The J gene is TRBJ2-2, the V gene TRBV24-1; TRBD2 matches 9 bases. V was pared by 4 bases and J by 1 base, with 9 bases of the junction left unmatched. The CDR3 contains 18 residues. Germline loops: CDR1 KGHDR, CDR2 SFDVKD. The CDR3 region is CATSEPPALAGNTGELFF. The CDR3, as DNA: TGTGCCACCAGTGAGCCGCCAGCACTAGCGGGGAACACCGGGGAGCTGTTTTTT.

This sequence joins TRBV7-6 and TRBJ2-3, with 8 positions matching TRBD2. CDR1 and CDR2 from the germline V gene are SGHVS and FNYEAQ. This CDR3 region has 15 residues. Trimming removed 1 base from V and 3 bases from J; junction bases left unmatched: 3. CDR3 loop: CASSLGGGGTDTQYF. For the CDR3, the DNA is TGTGCCAGCAGCTTAGGAGGCGGGGGGACAGATACGCAGTATTTT.

This clone turned up a few times. The chain recombines TRBV27 with TRBJ2-7; 7 nucleotides agree with TRBD1. Losses at the gene ends were 1 base for V and 3 bases for J; bases not matched to a gene: 9. Germline loops: CDR1 MNHEY, CDR2 SMNVEV (reference sequence). CDR3 length: 16 amino acids. The CDR3 nucleotides read TGTGCCAGCAGTTTATATCCCTCGACAGGGTACTACGAGCAGTACTTC. Its protein is CASSLYPSTGYYEQYF.

The CDR3 coding sequence is TGCAGCGCGGTTCGGGGGGGGGCGTCCCAAGAGACCCAGTACTTC. It translates to CSAVRGGASQETQYF. The V and J genes are TRBV29-1 and TRBJ2-5; 8 bases agree with TRBD2. This CDR3 is built from 15 residues. The V segment lost 7 bases and the J segment 1 base; nucleotides outside the gene matches: 11. Germline CDR1 SQVTM, CDR2 ANQGSEA.

The chain couples TRBV10-1 to TRBJ2-7; perhaps TRBD2 as D (5 bases). Trimming shortened V by 8 bases and J by 0 bases, and 14 bases separated the two germline ends. This CDR3 spans 14 amino acids. Germline V gene lookup returns CDR1 WNHNN and CDR2 SYGVQD (reference sequence). The CDR3 spells CASGPSGSSYEQYF. CDR3 nucleotides: TGCGCCAGCGGGCCTAGTGGGAGCTCCTACGAGCAGTACTTC.

The rearrangement links TRBV5-1 to TRBJ2-5; no firm D call. V dropped 0 bases and J dropped 6 bases, with 6 bases sitting between them. Germline CDR1 and CDR2: SGHRS and YFSETQ. The CDR3 is made up of 12 amino acids. This CDR3 reads CASSLGAKTQYF. The CDR3 nucleotides are TGCGCCAGCAGCTTGGGAGCGAAGACCCAGTACTTC.

The rearrangement joins TRBV6-1 to TRBJ1-2, with 7 bases identical to TRBD1. The V gene's germline CDR1 is MNHNS and CDR2 SASEGT. After removal of 0 bases from V and 3 bases from J, the junction contained 1 base not matched to a gene. CDR3 length equals 14 residues. CDR3 in DNA: TGTGCCAGCAGTGAAGCGCAGGGGGACTATGGCTACACCTTC. It encodes CASSEAQGDYGYTF.

This rearrangement joins TRBV14 to TRBJ2-1; D may be TRBD2 (5 bases). Germline CDR1 is SGHDN and CDR2 is FVKESK. Trimming took 3 bases from V and 8 from J, leaving 14 bases between them. The CDR3 loop spans 14 amino acids. CDR3 region: CASSQVSSFDEQFF. The CDR3 DNA reads TGTGCCAGCAGCCAGGTGTCTAGCTTCGATGAGCAGTTCTTC.

This rearrangement joins TRBV5-4 to TRBJ2-7, with TRBD1 matching over 7 bases. Looked up from germline, CDR1 is SGHNT and CDR2 is YYREEE (reference sequence). The length of the CDR3 is 14 residues. V lost 5 bases, J lost 3 bases, and 8 bases stayed unmatched. The CDR3 here is CASRRDSGNYEQYF. The CDR3 DNA reads TGTGCCAGCAGGAGGGACAGTGGGAACTACGAGCAGTACTTC.

This clone has a single count. This rearrangement joins TRBV24-1 to TRBJ2-3; no clear D gene. Germline CDR1 KGHDR, CDR2 SFDVKD. The CDR3 spans 13 residues. The V end lost 5 bases, the J end lost 3 bases, and 8 bases lay between the germline ends. CDR3 bases: TGTGCCACCAGTGGCCTACCGACAGATACGCAGTATTTT. The encoded protein is CATSGLPTDTQYF.

V gene TRBV7-2 combines with J gene TRBJ2-7; 7 bases line up with TRBD2. Germline CDR1 reads SGHTA; CDR2 reads FQGNSA. The CDR3 runs 16 residues. V was clipped by 5 bases and J by 0 bases; unmatched bases: 10. CDR3 sequence (DNA): TGTGCCAGCAGCCTATGGGGGGGAATCAACTCCTACGAGCAGTACTTC. Protein sequence: CASSLWGGINSYEQYF.

A few counts support this clone. The CDR3 DNA reads TGTGCCACGGGACAGACATCCTACGAGCAGTACTTC. As protein: CATGQTSYEQYF. This chain joins TRBV7-9 and TRBJ2-7; 7 bases agree with TRBD1. V was clipped by 10 bases and J by 1 base; unmatched bases: 4. The CDR3 contains 12 residues. Germline V gene data show CDR1 as SEHNR and CDR2 as FQNEAQ (reference sequence). The variable domain in full, completed from reference TRBV7-9 and TRBJ2-7, reads DTGVSQNPRHKITKRGQNVTFRCDPISEHNRLYWYRQTLGQGPEFLTYFQNEAQLEKSRLLSDRFSAERPKGSFSTLEIQRTEQGDSAMYLCATGQTSYEQYFGPGTRLTVT.

J is TRBJ2-2 and V is TRBV6-2 or TRBV6-3, with a possible D match to TRBD2 (5 bases). Germline lookup yields CDR1 MNHEY and CDR2 SVGEGT. This CDR3 region has 14 residues. V gave up 7 bases and J gave up 8 bases, with 17 bases separating them. As DNA, the CDR3 is TGTGCCAGCACCCCTCGGCTCGGCGGGGGGGAGCTGTTTTTT. Translated, it gives CASTPRLGGGELFF.

The chain is built from TRBV28 and TRBJ1-5, with TRBD1 matching over 7 bases. The CDR3 runs to 16 residues. Germline lookup yields CDR1 MDHEN and CDR2 SYDVKM. V was clipped by 8 bases and J by 0 bases; unmatched bases: 10. The CDR3 region is CASWPPGQFSNQPQHF. CDR3 coding DNA: TGTGCCAGCTGGCCTCCGGGACAGTTTAGCAATCAGCCCCAGCATTTT.

V and J are TRBV5-1 and TRBJ2-2; 7 nucleotides match TRBD1. V gave up 3 bases and J gave up 0 bases; unmatched junction bases: 8. The CDR3 runs to 17 residues. Germline V gene data show CDR1 as SGHRS and CDR2 as YFSETQ. The CDR3 nucleotides read TGCGCCAGCAGCTCCTACTTTGGGACAGCGAACACCGGGGAGCTGTTTTTT. Translating gives CASSSYFGTANTGELFF.

The CDR3 sequence is CASKEQGSGHGYTF. As DNA, the CDR3 is TGTGCCAGTAAAGAACAGGGGTCCGGCCATGGCTACACCTTC. The V gene is TRBV19, the J gene TRBJ1-2; 7 bases map to TRBD1. Trimming at V came to 7 bases and at J to 6 bases, leaving 11 bases not matched to a gene. The CDR3 is 14 amino acids. Germline V gene data show CDR1 as LNHDA and CDR2 as SQIVND (reference sequence).